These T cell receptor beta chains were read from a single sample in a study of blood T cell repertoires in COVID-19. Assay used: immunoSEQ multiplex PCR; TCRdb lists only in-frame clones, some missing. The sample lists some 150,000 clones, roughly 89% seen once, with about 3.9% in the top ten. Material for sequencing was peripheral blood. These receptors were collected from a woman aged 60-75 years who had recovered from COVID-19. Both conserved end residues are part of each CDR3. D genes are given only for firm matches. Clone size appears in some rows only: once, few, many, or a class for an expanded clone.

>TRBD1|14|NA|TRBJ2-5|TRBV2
TGTGCCAGCAGTGGACAGGGGGGTGAGGTGACCCAGTACTTC
CASSGQGGEVTQYF
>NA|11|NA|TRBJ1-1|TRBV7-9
TGTGCCAGCGGGCCGAGCACTGAAGCTTTCTTT
CASGPSTEAFF
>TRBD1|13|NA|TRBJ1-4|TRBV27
TGTGCCAGCAGAGCCAGACAGGGGGGAAAACTGTTTTTT
CASRARQGGKLFF
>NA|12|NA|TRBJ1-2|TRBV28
TGTGCCAGCAGTCTCACAGGGTTTGGCTACACCTTC
CASSLTGFGYTF
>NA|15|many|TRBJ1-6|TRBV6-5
TGTGCCAGCAGTTACTCTCCAGGGCTTAATTCACCCCTCCACTTT
CASSYSPGLNSPLHF
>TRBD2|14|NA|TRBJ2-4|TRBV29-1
TGCAGCGTGTGGGAGGGGCTAGCCAAAAACATTCAGTACTTC
CSVWEGLAKNIQYF
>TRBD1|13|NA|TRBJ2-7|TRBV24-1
TGTGCCACCAGCGATTACAGGGGCTACGAGCAGTACTTC
CATSDYRGYEQYF
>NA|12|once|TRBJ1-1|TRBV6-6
TGTGCCAGCAGTTTCGGGAACACTGAAGCTTTCTTT
CASSFGNTEAFF
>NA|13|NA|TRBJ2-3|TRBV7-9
TGTGCCAGCAGCTTGGGGGGTAGGGATACGCAGTATTTT
CASSLGGRDTQYF
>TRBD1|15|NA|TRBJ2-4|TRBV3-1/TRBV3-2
TGTGCCAGCAGCCAAAGGGGGCCTGGGGCAAACATTCAGTACTTC
CASSQRGPGANIQYF
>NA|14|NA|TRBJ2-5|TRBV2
TGTGCCAGCAGTGGGTCGAGGAGCCAAGAGACCCAGTACTTC
CASSGSRSQETQYF
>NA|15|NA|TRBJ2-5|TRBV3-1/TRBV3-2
TGTGCCAGCAGCCCCCGCGGGGCGGACCAAGAGACCCAGTACTTC
CASSPRGADQETQYF
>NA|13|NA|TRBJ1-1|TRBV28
TGTGCCAGCAGTTTAGATGCGGGACGGGAAGCTTTCTTT
CASSLDAGREAFF
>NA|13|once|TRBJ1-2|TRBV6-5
TGTGCCAGCAGCTATACAGGGCCCTATGGCTACACCTTC
CASSYTGPYGYTF
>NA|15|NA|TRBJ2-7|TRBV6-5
TGTGCCAGCAGTTACCGTTTCCAGGGTGGGTACGAGCAGTACTTC
CASSYRFQGGYEQYF
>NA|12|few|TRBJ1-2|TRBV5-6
TGTGCCAGCAGCTTGGGCAGGAATGGCTACACCTTC
CASSLGRNGYTF
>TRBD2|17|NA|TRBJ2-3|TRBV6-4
TGTGCCAGCAGCCTCGGACTAGCGGGGGGCAGCACAGATACGCAGTATTTT
CASSLGLAGGSTDTQYF
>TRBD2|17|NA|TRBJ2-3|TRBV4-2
TGTGCCAGCAGCTCCTGGACTAGCGGGTCAACCACAGATACGCAGTATTTT
CASSSWTSGSTTDTQYF
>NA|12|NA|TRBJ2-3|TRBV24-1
TGTGCCACCAAGGGGTTTACAGATACGCAGTATTTT
CATKGFTDTQYF
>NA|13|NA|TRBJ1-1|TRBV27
TGTGCCAGCAGTTTATCTCGGGGGGCTGAAGCTTTCTTT
CASSLSRGAEAFF
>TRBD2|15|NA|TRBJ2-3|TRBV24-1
TGTGCCACCAGTCTGACTAGCGGGGTCACAGATACGCAGTATTTT
CATSLTSGVTDTQYF
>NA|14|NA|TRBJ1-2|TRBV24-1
TGTGCCACCAGTGATCGGGGTTTCGGGTATGGCTACACCTTC
CATSDRGFGYGYTF
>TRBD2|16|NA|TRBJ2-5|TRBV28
TGTGCCAGCACTTTCCGTCTAGCGGTGAAAACGCGGACCCAGTACTTC
CASTFRLAVKTRTQYF
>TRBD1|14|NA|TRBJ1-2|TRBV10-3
TGTGCCATCAGTGAGTCGGACAGGGGCTATGGCTACACCTTC
CAISESDRGYGYTF
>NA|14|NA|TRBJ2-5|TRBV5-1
TGCGCCAGCAGCTTGGTGGTGGCCCGAGAGACCCAGTACTTC
CASSLVVARETQYF
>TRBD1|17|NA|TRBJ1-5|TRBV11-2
TGTGCCAGCAGCTTAGGGCGACAGGGGGGAAGCAATCAGCCCCAGCATTTT
CASSLGRQGGSNQPQHF
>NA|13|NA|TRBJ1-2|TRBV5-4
TGTGCCAGCAGCCTGCAGGGTAACTATGGCTACACCTTC
CASSLQGNYGYTF
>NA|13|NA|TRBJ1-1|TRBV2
TGTGCCAGCAGAATATATCGGAACACTGAAGCTTTCTTT
CASRIYRNTEAFF
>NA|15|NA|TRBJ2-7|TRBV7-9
TGTGCCAGCCAGGGGCCCGGGACGCAGGGTTCCGAGCAGTACTTC
CASQGPGTQGSEQYF
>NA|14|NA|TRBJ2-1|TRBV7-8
TGTGCCAGCAGCTCCTCCCCCAGCTACAATGAGCAGTTCTTC
CASSSSPSYNEQFF